Listed here are 21 T cell receptor beta chains from one sample, sequenced in a study of control samples from healthy donors and cancer patients. The data were produced by immunoSEQ multiplex PCR, yet TCRdb's version contains in-frame clones alone and is incomplete. The sample records approximately 46,000 clones, around 87% being singletons. The sequenced sample was PBMCs. These receptors were obtained from a woman aged 60-70 years with lung cancer.

V and J are TRBV19 and TRBJ1-1; possibly TRBD1 for D (6 bases). Germline CDR1 and CDR2: LNHDA and SQIVND (reference sequence). Trimming stripped 7 bases from V and 2 bases from J, with 11 bases between. The CDR3 loop spans 13 amino acids. CDR3 sequence reads: CASKQGKNTEAFF. CDR3 DNA: TGTGCCAGTAAACAGGGTAAAAACACTGAAGCTTTCTTT.

The CDR3 coding sequence is TGTGCCAGCACCCCGACAGGGGGCGACTATGGCTACACCTTC. Protein sequence: CASTPTGGDYGYTF. The chain has TRBV27 and TRBJ1-2; 10 nucleotides line up with TRBD1. The V gene's germline CDR1 is MNHEY and CDR2 SMNVEV (reference sequence). This CDR3 comprises 14 residues. The junction had 5 bases not matched to a gene; V was cut back by 7 bases and J by 3 bases.

The CDR3 nucleotides read TGCGCCAGCAGCCAAGTCCCAGGGGGCGGCTATGGCTACACCTTC. Translated, it gives CASSQVPGGGYGYTF. The chain links TRBV4-3 to TRBJ1-2; 8 positions match TRBD1. The CDR3 runs 15 residues. J was trimmed by 4 bases and V by 1 base; bases with no gene match: 5. Germline assignment: CDR1 LGHNA and CDR2 YSLEER.

V and J are TRBV6-1 and TRBJ1-1, with D possibly TRBD1 on 6 matching bases. The germline gives CDR1 MNHNS, CDR2 SASEGT. CDR3 length equals 12 residues. The V and J ends lost 5 bases and 5 bases respectively, with 9 bases between them. The CDR3 spells CASSYGTTEAFF. CDR3 nucleotides: TGTGCCAGCAGTTATGGGACAACTGAAGCTTTCTTT.

The rearrangement joins TRBV13 to TRBJ2-7; the D gene could be TRBD1 or TRBD2 (7 bases each). Per the germline V gene, CDR1 is PRHDT and CDR2 is FYEKMQ (reference sequence). V lost 5 bases, J lost 8 bases, and 28 bases lay in between. The CDR3 loop spans 17 amino acids. The CDR3 bases are TGTGCCAGCAGCCCGAACCGGAGCGGGACAGAGCGGGCCAAGCAGTACTTC. As protein: CASSPNRSGTERAKQYF.

The chain joins TRBV29-1 to TRBJ1-1; D not certain. CDR1 is SQVTM and CDR2 is ANQGSEA in the germline V gene. V was cut by 4 bases and J by 0 bases, with 12 bases left in between. The length of the CDR3 is 14 residues. CDR3 nucleotide sequence: TGCAGCGTTGTATACCGGCTGATGAACACTGAAGCTTTCTTT. Translating it yields CSVVYRLMNTEAFF.

The CDR3 DNA sequence: TGTGCCAGCACCCGGGGGTCGACCGGGGAAAAACTGTTTTTT. This gives the protein CASTRGSTGEKLFF. The chain uses TRBV27 and TRBJ1-4; tentative D call: TRBD1 (5 bases). V lost 7 bases, J lost 8 bases, and 17 bases lay in between. CDR3 length: 14 amino acids. CDR1 is MNHEY, CDR2 SMNVEV, per germline (reference sequence).

The chain combines TRBV10-3 with TRBJ1-3; D gene ambiguous. Germline lookup yields CDR1 ENHRY and CDR2 SYGVKD. V lost 5 bases to trimming and J lost 4 bases, with 12 bases between them. This CDR3 has 14 residues. In DNA form, the CDR3 reads TGTGCCATCAGTTTACAGCTTGTAGGAAACACCATATATTTT. The encoded protein is CAISLQLVGNTIYF.

The V and J genes are TRBV19 and TRBJ2-2; weak D call: TRBD1 (6 bases). Germline CDR1 and CDR2: LNHDA and SQIVND (reference sequence). The CDR3 sequence is 16 residues long. Trimming removed 0 bases from V and 4 bases from J, with 12 bases in between. This CDR3 reads CASSIERRGGTGELFF. In DNA form, the CDR3 reads TGTGCCAGTAGTATAGAACGGAGAGGGGGCACCGGGGAGCTGTTTTTT.

The genes are TRBV11-2 and TRBJ1-2, with D possibly being TRBD1 (6 bases). This CDR3 region has 14 residues. V was trimmed by 1 base and J by 5 bases, leaving 11 bases between them. The germline gives CDR1 SGHAT, CDR2 FQNNGV. The CDR3 sequence: CASSLGAGAYGYTF. The CDR3 region has the DNA TGTGCCAGCAGCTTAGGGGCAGGGGCATATGGCTACACCTTC.

This clone was found a few times. The chain couples TRBV7-9 to TRBJ1-1; tentative D call: TRBD1 (6 bases). CDR1 is SEHNR, CDR2 FQNEAQ, per germline (reference sequence). Trimming shortened V by 5 bases and J by 3 bases, and 13 bases separated the two germline ends. There are 14 residues in the CDR3. The CDR3 sequence is CASSRGSGDTEAFF. The CDR3 DNA sequence: TGTGCCAGCAGCCGAGGTTCAGGGGACACTGAAGCTTTCTTT.

The rearrangement links TRBV6-5 to TRBJ1-5; D not resolved. Germline V gene data show CDR1 as MNHEY and CDR2 as SVGAGI. This CDR3 contains 10 residues. V was clipped by 9 bases and J by 3 bases, with 3 bases between them. The CDR3: CASDNQPQHF. CDR3 in DNA: TGTGCCAGTGACAATCAGCCCCAGCATTTT.

The chain's CDR3 is CASSGGRTSGNSDTQYF. The CDR3 DNA follows: TGCGCCAGCAGCGGCGGGAGGACTAGCGGGAATTCGGATACGCAGTATTTT. The chain employs TRBV5-1 and TRBJ2-3, with 12 bases fitting TRBD2. The CDR3 is 17 amino acids. Looked up from germline, CDR1 is SGHRS and CDR2 is YFSETQ. V lost 4 bases, J lost 6 bases, and 12 bases stayed unmatched.

The V call is TRBV11-2, the J call TRBJ1-3; D perhaps matches TRBD1 (5 bases). With 0 bases removed from V and 2 bases from J, the gap between germline ends came to 5 bases. This CDR3 region has 14 residues. Germline CDR1 and CDR2: SGHAT and FQNNGV. CDR3 nucleotides: TGTGCCAGCAGCTTAGACAGGGCTGGAAACACCATATATTTT. Translated, it gives CASSLDRAGNTIYF.

V and J are TRBV4-1 and TRBJ2-1; tentatively, D is TRBD2 (6 bases). Germline values: CDR1 MGHRA, CDR2 YSYEKL. The V gene lost 7 bases and the J gene lost 3 bases, with 16 bases spanning the gap. CDR3 size: 15 residues. The CDR3 loop reads CASTTAASVYNEQFF. CDR3 DNA: TGCGCCAGCACGACGGCGGCTAGCGTCTACAATGAGCAGTTCTTC.

The gene calls are TRBV15 and TRBJ2-5; no clear D gene. The CDR3 spans 12 residues. V was shortened by 0 bases and J by 9 bases, with 8 bases between the two germline ends. Germline assignment: CDR1 LNHNV and CDR2 YYDKDF (reference sequence). The chain's CDR3 is CATSRDVDPQYF. The CDR3 DNA sequence: TGTGCCACCAGCAGAGATGTGGACCCCCAGTACTTC.

This clone came up a few times. V usage is TRBV29-1 and J usage is TRBJ1-4, with unresolved D. Trimming left V 3 bases short and J 9 bases short, with 11 bases between. The CDR3 sequence is 12 residues long. Germline V gene lookup returns CDR1 SQVTM and CDR2 ANQGSEA. The CDR3 loop is CSVELGLQKLFF. The CDR3 DNA reads as TGCAGCGTTGAGTTGGGGTTACAAAAACTGTTTTTT.

This clone came up once. The rearrangement joins TRBV7-9 to TRBJ2-2, with D unclear. This CDR3 contains 13 residues. Trimming removed 6 bases from V and 4 bases from J, with 9 bases in between. The V gene's germline CDR1 is SEHNR and CDR2 FQNEAQ (reference sequence). The CDR3 spells CASSSYFTGELFF. CDR3 nucleotide sequence: TGTGCCAGCAGTTCCTATTTCACCGGGGAGCTGTTTTTT.

This clone was recorded a few times. The chain carries TRBV28 and TRBJ1-5; D is undetermined. Germline CDR1 and CDR2: MDHEN and SYDVKM. V was clipped by 5 bases and J by 1 base, with 3 bases between them. This CDR3 has 12 amino acids. In DNA, the CDR3 is TGTGCCAGCAGTGTAAGCAATCAGCCCCAGCATTTT. Encoded protein: CASSVSNQPQHF.

CDR3 sequence reads: CAISALAGGPSNEQFF. The CDR3 DNA sequence: TGTGCCATCAGTGCACTAGCGGGAGGGCCTTCCAATGAGCAGTTCTTC. V is TRBV10-3 and J is TRBJ2-1; 13 bases map to TRBD2. The CDR3 is 16 residues long. Unmatched junction bases numbered 6, after V lost 4 bases and J lost 6 bases. The germline gives CDR1 ENHRY, CDR2 SYGVKD.

This clone was observed once. J is TRBJ1-2 and V is TRBV9; TRBD1 matches at 12 bases. Germline loops: CDR1 SGDLS, CDR2 YYNGEE. V was clipped by 4 bases and J by 7 bases; unmatched bases: 5. The CDR3 extends over 14 amino acids. The CDR3: CASSPGQGAVGYTF. As DNA, the CDR3 is TGTGCCAGCAGCCCGGGACAGGGGGCGGTTGGCTACACCTTC.